Shown below are 25 T cell receptor beta chains from a single sample sequenced in a study of Graves' ophthalmopathy and Graves' hyperthyroidism. TCR beta CDR3 regions were amplified from RNA transcripts. First-round RT-PCR employed HTBI primers, with a second-round multiplex PCR after it. Each CDR3 protein gets one entry after TCRdb re-called the multiplex PCR reads with MiXCR. The sample has around 1,200,000 distinct CDR3 sequences, less than 45% seen once. Sequencing input: peripheral blood or thyroid tissue (not recorded which). These receptors were obtained from an adult man with Graves' hyperthyroidism.

This clonotype was seen ten or more times. DNA of the CDR3: TGTGCCAGTAGTTTTCGGCCAGGGGAGGTCACCTACGAGCAGTACTTC. This sequence encodes CASSFRPGEVTYEQYF. V gene TRBV19 combines with J gene TRBJ2-7; D is tentatively TRBD1 or TRBD2 (6 bases each). This CDR3 is built from 16 residues. Looked up from germline, CDR1 is LNHDA and CDR2 is SQIVND (reference sequence). V dropped 5 bases and J dropped 2 bases, with 19 bases sitting between them. Full variable domain (missing parts from reference TRBV19 and TRBJ2-7): DGGITQSPKYLFRKEGQNVTLSCEQNLNHDAMYWYRQDPGQGLRLIYYSQIVNDFQKGDIAEGYSVSREKKESFPLTVTSAQKNPTAFYLCASSFRPGEVTYEQYFGPGTRLTVT.

This clonotype was picked up many times. CDR3: CASSIDRPAVVGNQPQHF. As DNA, the CDR3 is TGTGCCAGTAGTATAGATCGGCCGGCCGTCGTGGGCAATCAGCCCCAGCATTTT. This chain joins TRBV19 and TRBJ1-5, with D unclear. V lost 0 bases to trimming and J lost 2 bases, with 17 bases between them. The CDR3 length is 18 residues. Germline CDR1 LNHDA, CDR2 SQIVND (reference sequence). Together with reference TRBV19 and TRBJ1-5, the CDR3 gives the full variable domain: DGGITQSPKYLFRKEGQNVTLSCEQNLNHDAMYWYRQDPGQGLRLIYYSQIVNDFQKGDIAEGYSVSREKKESFPLTVTSAQKNPTAFYLCASSIDRPAVVGNQPQHFGDGTRLSIL.

This clonotype was observed at least ten times. One end of the junction varies from germline; a read error may be responsible. The chain uses TRBV12-3 or TRBV12-4 and TRBJ1-1; D not certain. The CDR3 runs to 13 residues. The CDR3 region is CASSFRLNTEAFF. CDR3 nucleotide sequence: TGCGCCAGCAGCTTTCGGTTGAACACTGAAGCTTTCTTT.

As for this clonotype: One end of the junction does not line up with germline, which may come from a read error. Here the CDR3 reads CAGRLAGSQETQYF. The CDR3 DNA reads TGTGCCGGCAGACTAGCGGGGAGCCAAGAGACCCAGTACTTC. This rearrangement joins TRBV6-2 or TRBV6-3 to TRBJ2-5; 11 bases line up with TRBD2. Germline V lookup: CDR1 MNHEY, CDR2 SVGEGT. The CDR3 loop spans 14 amino acids.

As DNA, the CDR3 is TGTGCCAGCAGCTTAGATGGGACAGGGTTACGGGTGACCGGGGAGCTGTTTTTT. Translation: CASSLDGTGLRVTGELFF. The chain carries TRBV11-2 and TRBJ2-2, with 9 bases identical to TRBD1. Looked up from germline, CDR1 is SGHAT and CDR2 is FQNNGV. The CDR3 extends over 18 amino acids. J was trimmed by 5 bases and V by 0 bases; bases with no gene match: 10.

A few counts support this clonotype. Given a much more abundant clone one base away, this may be a read error. The chain couples TRBV11-2 to TRBJ1-5; no firm D call. Per germline, CDR1 SGHAT and CDR2 FQNNGV. The CDR3 length is 13 residues. In DNA, the CDR3 is TGTGCCAGCAGCTTATTTTCGGGTCAGCCCCAGCGTTTT. This sequence encodes CASSLFSGQPQRF.

On this clonotype itself: Sequence at one end of the junction differs from germline and may be a read error. CDR3 in DNA: TGCGCCAGCAGCCAGACTGAGGGGCGAGAGCAGTTCTTC. Its translation: CASSQTEGREQFF. The V call is TRBV7-2, the J call TRBJ2-7, with D perhaps being TRBD1 or TRBD2 (5 bases each). The closer fit of TRBJ2-1 to the DNA end suggests the J call may be wrong. The CDR3 length is 13 residues. Germline assignment: CDR1 SGHTA and CDR2 FQGNSA.

This clonotype came up many times. The chain employs TRBV20-1 and TRBJ1-5; D is undetermined. The V end lost 5 bases, the J end lost 7 bases, and 12 bases lay between the germline ends. The CDR3 is made up of 12 amino acids. Germline V lookup: CDR1 DFQATT, CDR2 SNEGSKA (reference sequence). The CDR3 DNA follows: TGCAGTGCTGAGGTTTTAGGCCAGCCCCAGCATTTT. It yields the protein CSAEVLGQPQHF.

In its sample, this clonotype was seen many times. The CDR3 DNA reads as TGCAGTGCTAGTAGGGACCCCCGATCCGAGCAGTACTTC. This gives the protein CSASRDPRSEQYF. The chain joins TRBV20-1 to TRBJ2-7; D possibly matches TRBD1 or TRBD2 (5 bases each). CDR1 is DFQATT, CDR2 SNEGSKA, per germline (reference sequence). The germline V and J ends were trimmed by 3 bases and 6 bases, with 15 bases remaining between them. This CDR3 contains 13 residues.

This clonotype was picked up many times. The chain is built from TRBV7-9 and TRBJ2-2; no reliable D call. The germline V gene encodes CDR1 SEHNR and CDR2 FQNEAQ (reference sequence). Trimming stripped 5 bases from V and 7 bases from J, with 11 bases between. The CDR3 runs 13 residues. This chain's CDR3 is CASSPVERGELFF. The CDR3 bases are TGTGCCAGCAGCCCCGTTGAACGCGGGGAGCTGTTTTTT. The variable domain in full, with the rest retrieved from reference TRBV7-9 and TRBJ2-2, is DTGVSQNPRHKITKRGQNVTFRCDPISEHNRLYWYRQTLGQGPEFLTYFQNEAQLEKSRLLSDRFSAERPKGSFSTLEIQRTEQGDSAMYLCASSPVERGELFFGEGSRLTVL.

This clonotype was counted many times. The gene calls are TRBV14 and TRBJ2-7; TRBD1 might be the D (6 bases). V shed 2 bases and J shed 2 bases, with 10 bases lying between them. CDR3 length: 14 residues. Germline values: CDR1 SGHDN, CDR2 FVKESK. Here the CDR3 reads CASSQRTATYEQYF. CDR3 DNA: TGTGCCAGCAGCCAAAGGACAGCGACCTACGAGCAGTACTTC.

This clonotype has just a few counts. The chain recombines TRBV20-1 with TRBJ2-5; 10 bases are shared with TRBD1. The trim removed 8 bases at V and 1 base at J, leaving 13 bases unmatched. Germline values: CDR1 DFQATT, CDR2 SNEGSKA (reference sequence). This CDR3 is built from 16 residues. CDR3 amino acids: CSQPIRDRGRQETQYF. CDR3 nucleotides: TGCAGTCAACCTATCCGGGACAGGGGACGCCAAGAGACCCAGTACTTC.

A remark on this clonotype: Germline is not matched at one junction end, which may reflect a read error. The chain couples TRBV29-1 to TRBJ2-5; 9 nucleotides agree with TRBD2. CDR1 is SQVTM and CDR2 is ANQGSEA in the germline V gene. This CDR3 contains 9 residues. CDR3 loop: CSVTSGFPF. CDR3 coding DNA: TGCAGCGTAACTAGCGGGTTCCCGTTC.

This clonotype has only a few counts. This chain uses TRBV5-6 with TRBJ2-7; D might be TRBD2 (5 bases). The CDR3 loop spans 16 amino acids. Germline V CDR1 and CDR2: SGHDT, YYEEEE. Trimming took off 0 bases at V and 0 bases at J, with 13 bases between the two ends. In DNA form, the CDR3 reads TGTGCCAGCAGCTTGGCCCTAGCTACCTACTCCTACGAGCAGTACTTC. Protein: CASSLALATYSYEQYF.

This clonotype was recorded at least ten times. V usage is TRBV7-2 and J usage is TRBJ2-7; tentative D call: TRBD2 (6 bases). V lost 0 bases and J lost 6, with 9 bases in between. Germline lookup yields CDR1 SGHTA and CDR2 FQGNSA. The CDR3 is 13 residues long. Here the CDR3 reads CASSLATGVEQYF. The CDR3 DNA follows: TGTGCCAGCAGCTTAGCGACGGGAGTCGAGCAGTACTTC.

The table lists this clonotype with a few counts. This chain joins TRBV7-2 and TRBJ2-5, with 9 nucleotides matching TRBD1. Trimming cost V 5 bases and J 11 bases; bases outside gene matches: 15. Germline CDR1 is SGHTA and CDR2 is FQGNSA. The CDR3 is 15 amino acids. The CDR3 sequence is CASSPGDREEEKQYF. CDR3 nucleotides: TGTGCCAGCAGCCCAGGGGACAGGGAGGAGGAAAAACAGTACTTC.

The chain carries TRBV29-1 and TRBJ1-1; maybe TRBD1 (5 bases). The V and J ends lost 5 bases and 7 bases respectively, with 14 bases between them. Germline assignment: CDR1 SQVTM and CDR2 ANQGSEA. The CDR3 runs 12 residues. The DNA of the CDR3 is TGCAGCGTTAAGCCTGGGGACGGTGAAGCTTTCTTT. Amino acids: CSVKPGDGEAFF.

This clonotype was found many times. The chain links TRBV10-3 to TRBJ1-1; 7 bases line up with TRBD1. Trimming took 2 bases from V and 0 from J; bases not matched to a gene: 0. Germline V CDR1 and CDR2: ENHRY, SYGVKD. The CDR3 covers 14 residues. CDR3 bases: TGTGCCATCAGTGAGACAGGGGTGAACACTGAAGCTTTCTTT. Translating it yields CAISETGVNTEAFF.

This clonotype was counted many times. The J gene is TRBJ1-5, the V gene TRBV15; possibly TRBD1 for D (6 bases). Germline V lookup: CDR1 LNHNV, CDR2 YYDKDF (reference sequence). This CDR3 is 14 amino acids long. V dropped 7 bases and J dropped 4 bases, with 14 bases sitting between them. The CDR3 DNA is TGTGCCACCACCCCGGACAGTCCAAATCAGCCCCAGCATTTT. Translation gives CATTPDSPNQPQHF. Looking up the rest from reference TRBV15 and TRBJ1-5 gives the full variable domain: DAMVIQNPRYQVTQFGKPVTLSCSQTLNHNVMYWYQQKSSQAPKLLFHYYDKDFNNEADTPDNFQSRRPNTSFCFLDIRSPGLGDTAMYLCATTPDSPNQPQHFGDGTRLSIL.

The rearrangement uses TRBV20-1 and TRBJ2-7, with D perhaps TRBD1 or TRBD2 (5 bases each). V lost 5 bases, J lost 1 base, and 15 bases lay in between. The CDR3 loop spans 14 amino acids. CDR1 is DFQATT, CDR2 SNEGSKA, per germline (reference sequence). CDR3 in amino acids: CSASLGDRSYEQYF. The CDR3 DNA is TGCAGTGCTTCCCTGGGGGACCGATCCTACGAGCAGTACTTC.

This clonotype was detected many times. V gene TRBV4-1 combines with J gene TRBJ2-5; D gene uncertain. Trimming removed 5 bases at V and 5 bases at J, with 12 bases between. There are 13 residues in the CDR3. Germline V lookup: CDR1 MGHRA, CDR2 YSYEKL. The CDR3 loop reads CASSSLRFETQYF. The CDR3 DNA is TGCGCCAGCAGCTCCCTCCGATTCGAGACCCAGTACTTC.

This sequence joins TRBV7-8 and TRBJ2-5; 9 nucleotides agree with TRBD1. CDR3 length equals 16 residues. V was pared by 5 bases and J by 5 bases, with 12 bases of the junction left unmatched. The germline CDR1 and CDR2 sequences are SGHVS and FQNEAQ. The CDR3 protein is CASSGPIGTGTETQYF. The DNA of the CDR3 is TGTGCCAGCAGCGGCCCGATAGGGACAGGGACGGAGACCCAGTACTTC.

The gene calls are TRBV15 and TRBJ2-7; the match to TRBD2 covers 11 bases. V lost 5 bases, J lost 3 bases, and 9 bases stayed unmatched. The CDR3 is 16 amino acids. The V gene's germline CDR1 is LNHNV and CDR2 YYDKDF (reference sequence). CDR3 nucleotides: TGTGCCACCAGCCCCCCCGGGACTAGCGGTATCTACGAGCAGTACTTC. This sequence encodes CATSPPGTSGIYEQYF. The variable domain in full, with the rest retrieved from reference TRBV15 and TRBJ2-7, is DAMVIQNPRYQVTQFGKPVTLSCSQTLNHNVMYWYQQKSSQAPKLLFHYYDKDFNNEADTPDNFQSRRPNTSFCFLDIRSPGLGDTAMYLCATSPPGTSGIYEQYFGPGTRLTVT.

This clonotype was picked up a small number of times. The rearrangement uses TRBV7-2 and TRBJ2-3; tentative D call: TRBD1 (6 bases). Trimming cost V 5 bases and J 7 bases, with 10 bases left between them. This CDR3 has 12 residues. Germline CDR1 SGHTA, CDR2 FQGNSA. CDR3 region: CASSPQGYTQYF. CDR3 sequence (DNA): TGTGCCAGCAGCCCCCAGGGGTATACGCAGTATTTT.

This clonotype was counted only a few times. The chain couples TRBV19 to TRBJ1-1, with 8 bases lining up with TRBD1. After removal of 6 bases from V and 5 bases from J, the junction contained 14 bases not matched to a gene. Germline-derived CDR1 and CDR2 are LNHDA and SQIVND (reference sequence). The CDR3 length is 16 residues. The CDR3 region has the DNA TGTGCCAGTAGCGATTTTCCAGGGGGCGCGTTGACTGAAGCTTTCTTT. Protein: CASSDFPGGALTEAFF.